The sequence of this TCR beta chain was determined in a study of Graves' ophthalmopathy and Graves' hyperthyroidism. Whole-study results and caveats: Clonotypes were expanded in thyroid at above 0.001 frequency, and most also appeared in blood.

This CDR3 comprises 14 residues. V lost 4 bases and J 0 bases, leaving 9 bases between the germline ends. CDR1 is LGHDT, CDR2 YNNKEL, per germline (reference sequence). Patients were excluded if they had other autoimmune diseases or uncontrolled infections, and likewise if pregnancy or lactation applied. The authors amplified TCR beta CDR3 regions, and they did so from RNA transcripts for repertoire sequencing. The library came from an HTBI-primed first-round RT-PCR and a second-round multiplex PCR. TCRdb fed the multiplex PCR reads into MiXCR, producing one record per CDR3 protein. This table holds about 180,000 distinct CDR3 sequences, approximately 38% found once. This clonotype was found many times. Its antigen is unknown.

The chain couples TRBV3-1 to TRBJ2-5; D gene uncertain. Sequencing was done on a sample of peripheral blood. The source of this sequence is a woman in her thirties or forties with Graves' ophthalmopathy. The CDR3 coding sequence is TGTGCCAGCAGCCGAACGTCGTACCAAGAGACCCAGTACTTC. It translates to CASSRTSYQETQYF.